The present T cell receptor beta chain was sequenced within a study of Ad26.COV2.S vaccination and SARS-CoV-2 variants. The treatment is: some 19 received Ad26.COV2.S at low or high dose, single or two shots; several received placebo; per-sample allocation not given. Vaccine and placebo recipients were sampled on day 63 after the first injection. The table came from immunoSEQ multiplex PCR; TCRdb's copy has only in-frame clones and leaves some out. This table has around 370,000 clones, approximately 85% appearing once. The CDR3 sequence is 14 residues long. V dropped 2 bases and J dropped 6; count of bases not matched to a gene: 4. Germline values: CDR1 SGHTA, CDR2 FQGNSA.

This clonotype was sampled from a person aged 18-65 years who received the Ad26.COV2.S COVID-19 vaccine or a placebo. Here the sequenced sample was peripheral blood, taken in a trial of Ad26.COV2.S vaccine versus placebo. The chain carries TRBV7-2 and TRBJ2-7; 10 bases fit TRBD2. The CDR3 sequence is CASSLLGLASEQYF. CDR3 bases: TGTGCCAGCAGCTTATTGGGACTAGCGAGCGAGCAGTACTTC. The entire variable domain, with the rest obtained from reference TRBV7-2 and TRBJ2-7, is as follows: GAGVSQSPSNKVTEKGKDVELRCDPISGHTALYWYRQSLGQGLEFLIYFQGNSAPDKSGLPSDRFSAERTGGSVSTLTIQRTQQEDSAVYLCASSLLGLASEQYFGPGTRLTVT.